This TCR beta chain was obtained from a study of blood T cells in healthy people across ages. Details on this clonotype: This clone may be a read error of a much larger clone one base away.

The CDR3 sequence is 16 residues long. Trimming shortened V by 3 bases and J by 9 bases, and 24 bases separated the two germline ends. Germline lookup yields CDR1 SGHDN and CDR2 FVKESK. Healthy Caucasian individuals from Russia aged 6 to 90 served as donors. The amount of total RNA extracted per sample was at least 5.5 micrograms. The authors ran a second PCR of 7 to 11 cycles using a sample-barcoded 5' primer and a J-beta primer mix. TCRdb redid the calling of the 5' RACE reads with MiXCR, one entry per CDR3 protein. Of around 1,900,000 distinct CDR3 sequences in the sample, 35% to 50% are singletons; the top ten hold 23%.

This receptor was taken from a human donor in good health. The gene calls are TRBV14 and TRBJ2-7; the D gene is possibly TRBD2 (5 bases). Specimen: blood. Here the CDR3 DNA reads TGTGCCAGCAGCCAGACGGGGTCTTCTGTTCTTGGTGGGCAGTACTTC. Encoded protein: CASSQTGSSVLGGQYF.